This T cell receptor beta chain was sequenced in a study of PD-L1 blockade in urothelial cancer. Time point noted: peripheral blood 6 weeks after treatment start. Data came from immunoSEQ multiplex PCR; TCRdb stores just in-frame clones and leaves some out. The sample holds about 91,000 clones; less than 90% are singletons and the top ten take under 10%. Trimming cost V 2 bases and J 7 bases, with 15 bases left between them. In germline, CDR1 is MNHNS, CDR2 SASEGT. The CDR3 runs 15 residues. The chain has TRBV6-1 and TRBJ1-5; D remains unclear. The clonotype comes from a man between 70 and 80 years old with urothelial cancer. Specimen: PBMCs, collected around atezolizumab (anti-PD-L1) treatment. The CDR3 loop reads CASSELKGPEQPQHF. The CDR3 coding sequence is TGTGCCAGCAGTGAACTCAAAGGCCCGGAGCAGCCCCAGCATTTT.